These 6 T cell receptor beta chains share one sample of origin, sequenced in a study of cytomegalovirus exposure and HLA in healthy donors. A multiplex PCR was run with 60 Vbeta primers and 13 Jbeta primers. Sequenced by immunoSEQ multiplex PCR; TCRdb stores in-frame clones only, minus some. This sample has approximately 37,000 clones; about 67% occur once, and the top ten carry 6.3%. The sample comprised PBMCs. The receptors were gathered from a man younger than 40 in good health and CMV-seronegative.

The chain uses TRBV28 and TRBJ1-3, with D unresolved. The length of the CDR3 is 12 residues. Looked up from germline, CDR1 is MDHEN and CDR2 is SYDVKM. Trimming took 5 bases from V and 6 from J, leaving 8 bases between them. The CDR3 region has the DNA TGTGCCAGCAGTAGTAGTGAAAACACCATATATTTT. It specifies CASSSSENTIYF.

The chain recombines TRBV19 with TRBJ1-3; D gene ambiguous. Germline V lookup: CDR1 LNHDA, CDR2 SQIVND (reference sequence). V lost 3 bases and J lost 4, with 13 bases in between. The CDR3 totals 15 residues. The CDR3 loop reads CASSIGLLTGNTIYF. For the CDR3, the DNA is TGTGCCAGTAGTATCGGACTTCTCACGGGAAACACCATATATTTT.

CDR3 protein: CASSDLPLGTGGVGSPLHF. CDR3 nucleotides: TGTGCCAGCAGTGACCTTCCTTTGGGGACAGGGGGAGTAGGTTCACCCCTCCACTTT. The chain carries TRBV6-1 and TRBJ1-6, with 11 bases matching TRBD1. V dropped 3 bases and J dropped 9; count of bases not matched to a gene: 16. There are 19 residues in the CDR3. CDR1 and CDR2 from the germline V gene are MNHNS and SASEGT.

A single count supports this clone. This chain uses TRBV6-1 with TRBJ1-1; TRBD1 is a possible D gene (5 bases). V was shortened by 8 bases and J by 0 bases, with 7 bases between the two germline ends. The CDR3 spans 12 residues. From germline, CDR1 is MNHNS and CDR2 SASEGT. The CDR3 reads CASGALNTEAFF. The CDR3 DNA reads as TGTGCCAGCGGGGCTTTGAACACTGAAGCTTTCTTT.

The CDR3 DNA reads as TGTGCCAGCAGTGACGGGACAGGGGGCACAGATACGCAGTATTTT. Protein: CASSDGTGGTDTQYF. The genes are TRBV6-4 and TRBJ2-3, with 10 positions matching TRBD1. Germline V lookup: CDR1 MRHNA, CDR2 SNTAGT. The CDR3 has 15 residues. The V and J ends lost 2 bases and 1 base, in that order; junction bases with no gene match: 0.

The chain couples TRBV7-8 to TRBJ2-1; the D gene is possibly TRBD2 (5 bases). The CDR3 is 13 amino acids. Germline assignment: CDR1 SGHVS and CDR2 FQNEAQ. The V gene lost 1 base and the J gene lost 7 bases, with 8 bases spanning the gap. The chain's CDR3 is CASSLGTLNEQFF. The CDR3 nucleotides read TGTGCCAGCAGCTTAGGGACTCTTAATGAGCAGTTCTTC. Complete variable domain (other parts from reference TRBV7-8 and TRBJ2-1): GAGVSQSPRYKVAKRGQDVALRCDPISGHVSLFWYQQALGQGPEFLTYFQNEAQLDKSGLPSDRFFAERPEGSVSTLKIQRTQQEDSAVYLCASSLGTLNEQFFGPGTRLTVL.